These T cell receptor beta chains were read from a single sample in a study of control samples from healthy donors and cancer patients. The method was immunoSEQ multiplex PCR; TCRdb's version includes in-frame clones alone and lacks a portion of them. The sample shows around 41,000 clones, about four fifths of them seen only once. What was sequenced was PBMCs. These receptors all stem from a woman aged 55-70 years with lung cancer. Each CDR3 is given without its conserved first and last residue. Each record gives: clone size, V gene, CDR3 protein. The listing skips clone size in some rows; elsewhere it reads once, few, many or a size class.

NA,TRBV7-9,ASSSFTGELF
once,TRBV5-1,ASSLQGVNEQF
once,TRBV4-3,ASSWSVNQPQH
once,TRBV11-1,ASSGTRKVTGELF
medium-sized,TRBV5-1,ASSLQTGGDTIY
NA,TRBV6-6,ASQGNEKLF
NA,TRBV30,APSGTSGSSRGEQY
NA,TRBV10-3,AIIKIGRDWTEAF
NA,TRBV4-3,ASSQDRTSGETGELF
NA,TRBV13,ASSLTSSGGEPGKDTQY
NA,TRBV7-9,ASSSPPREQY
NA,TRBV7-9,ASSSTFYEQY
few,TRBV13,ASSGTGTFYEQF
NA,TRBV4-1,ASSQDSSDSTYGYT
NA,TRBV2,ASSDTFGSNQPQH
NA,TRBV11-2,ASSPGQGIEQF
NA,TRBV5-1,ASRDTSSGANVLT
NA,TRBV5-1,ASSSTGNTIY
once,TRBV5-1,ASSLREADTQY
NA,TRBV6-5,ASSYSTAGLQETQY
NA,TRBV9,ASSVVSSAYQY
NA,TRBV18,ASSLQGARTEAF
NA,TRBV21-1,ASSKGVRPSYEQY
NA,TRBV4-3,ASSHPRELGFSSYNEQF
NA,TRBV18,ASFSAGQNYGYT
NA,TRBV10-1,ASRPPRGNTEAF
once,TRBV30,AWGGRWPTNEQF
NA,TRBV19,ASKNIPGNNEKLF
once,TRBV3-1/TRBV3-2,ASSRPTARNTGELF
NA,TRBV10-3,AISETVSTGVLTDTQY
NA,TRBV7-9,ASSRTPSAGDYEQY
NA,TRBV11-2,ASSSSEAGLTDTQY
NA,TRBV5-6,ASSLGVQGSGYT
NA,TRBV6-5,ASSLLAGDYNEQF
NA,TRBV7-3,ASSSQGVVGETQY
NA,TRBV6-4,ASSDSSTSTDTQY
once,TRBV10-3,AISISKGDQPQH
NA,TRBV14,ASSLTGGTEAF
NA,TRBV5-1,ASTPGSSGNTIY
NA,TRBV7-2,ASSSGGPYSNQPQH
NA,TRBV7-9,ASSFPSGSPYNEQF
NA,TRBV7-2,ASSLEVRGSYGYT
NA,TRBV4-3,ASSSPGTGEGDEQF
once,TRBV9,ASSVAAQNSGNTIY
medium-sized,TRBV2,ASSERVAGGGRNEQF